These 31 T cell receptor beta chains originate from one sample sequenced in a study of blood T cell repertoires in COVID-19. The protocol was immunoSEQ multiplex PCR, while the TCRdb copy is restricted to in-frame clones and leaves out a portion. The sample includes 99,000 or so clones, under 90% of them seen just once. The material sequenced was peripheral blood. Receptor source: a man older than 75 with acute or convalescent COVID-19.

The table lists this clone with a few counts. The chain carries TRBV5-1 and TRBJ2-2; 7 bases fit TRBD1. Germline assignment: CDR1 SGHRS and CDR2 YFSETQ. V was pared by 2 bases and J by 2 bases, with 6 bases of the junction left unmatched. The CDR3 covers 16 residues. The CDR3 DNA reads as TGCGCCAGCAGCTTAGGGGGCCTTACCAACACCGGGGAGCTGTTTTTT. This translates into CASSLGGLTNTGELFF.

The chain links TRBV27 to TRBJ2-1; TRBD2 aligns across 7 bases. With 5 bases clipped from V and 0 bases from J, the junction kept 7 bases outside the gene matches. This CDR3 comprises 16 residues. Germline lookup yields CDR1 MNHEY and CDR2 SMNVEV (reference sequence). Here the CDR3 DNA reads TGTGCCAGCAGTCGAACGCTAGCGGACTCCTACAATGAGCAGTTCTTC. Its protein product is CASSRTLADSYNEQFF.

The chain has TRBV19 and TRBJ2-5; 9 bases align to TRBD1. J was trimmed by 4 bases and V by 4 bases; bases with no gene match: 7. From germline, CDR1 is LNHDA and CDR2 SQIVND (reference sequence). CDR3 length equals 15 residues. For the CDR3, the DNA is TGTGCCAGTAGTACCGCCGGGACAGGGCGAGAGACCCAGTACTTC. Protein sequence: CASSTAGTGRETQYF.

This sequence joins TRBV7-6 and TRBJ1-5, with a tentative D call TRBD1 (6 bases). CDR3 length equals 14 residues. Trimming removed 5 bases at V and 6 bases at J, with 14 bases between. Germline lookup yields CDR1 SGHVS and CDR2 FNYEAQ. The CDR3 region has the DNA TGTGCCAGCAGCCAAGGGGGGGCAGGTCAGCCCCAGCATTTT. Translation: CASSQGGAGQPQHF. The whole variable domain, filled in from reference TRBV7-6 and TRBJ1-5, reads GAGVSQSPRYKVTKRGQDVALRCDPISGHVSLYWYRQALGQGPEFLTYFNYEAQQDKSGLPNDRFSAERPEGSISTLTIQRTEQRDSAMYRCASSQGGAGQPQHFGDGTRLSIL.

This clone has a handful of counts. J is TRBJ1-2 and V is TRBV28; TRBD1 matches 7 bases. Germline V gene lookup returns CDR1 MDHEN and CDR2 SYDVKM. V shed 5 bases and J 7 bases; nucleotides not matched to a gene: 10. The CDR3 consists of 14 residues. The CDR3 nucleotides read TGTGCCAGCAGTGCGGAGGGGGCGTATCTTGGCTACACCTTC. Translating it yields CASSAEGAYLGYTF.

The V call is TRBV27, the J call TRBJ1-2; possibly TRBD1 for D (5 bases). The CDR3 consists of 13 residues. Trimming took off 2 bases at V and 12 bases at J, with 16 bases between the two ends. Germline V lookup: CDR1 MNHEY, CDR2 SMNVEV (reference sequence). This CDR3 reads CASSLTPGGRDTF. The CDR3 DNA reads as TGTGCCAGCAGTTTAACCCCGGGGGGGAGGGACACCTTC.

A few counts support this clone. J is TRBJ1-2 and V is TRBV6-1; TRBD1 matches 8 bases. The CDR3 consists of 15 residues. V trimming: 3 bases; J trimming: 4 bases; junction bases outside the gene matches: 7. From germline, CDR1 is MNHNS and CDR2 SASEGT. The CDR3 sequence: CASSDPDRGTYGYTF. CDR3 nucleotide sequence: TGTGCCAGCAGTGACCCTGACAGGGGTACCTATGGCTACACCTTC.

The V gene is TRBV30, the J gene TRBJ1-5; D uncertain. Trimming pared 1 base from V and 11 bases from J, leaving 9 bases between. The CDR3 contains 11 residues. Germline assignment: CDR1 GTSNPN and CDR2 SVGIG (reference sequence). CDR3 DNA: TGTGCCTGGAGTGCGGGAGGAACCCAGCATTTT. Amino acid sequence: CAWSAGGTQHF.

The chain is built from TRBV5-1 and TRBJ1-6; 9 nucleotides match TRBD1. The CDR3 has 15 amino acids. Trimming at V came to 4 bases and at J to 5 bases, leaving 4 bases not matched to a gene. The V gene's germline CDR1 is SGHRS and CDR2 YFSETQ. In DNA form, the CDR3 reads TGCGCCAGCAGCCCACGGACAGGGGATAATTCACCCCTCCACTTT. Translating it yields CASSPRTGDNSPLHF.

This chain links TRBV3-1 (or the pseudogene TRBV3-2) with TRBJ1-5; D gene ambiguous. CDR1 LGHDT and CDR2 YNNKEL come from the germline V gene (reference sequence). The CDR3 runs to 13 residues. The germline V and J ends were trimmed by 0 bases and 4 bases, with 4 bases remaining between them. CDR3 protein: CASSQELNQPQHF. DNA of the CDR3: TGTGCCAGCAGCCAAGAGTTAAATCAGCCCCAGCATTTT.

The rearrangement joins TRBV7-2 to TRBJ1-3; TRBD1 agrees at 8 bases. The V gene end was trimmed by 1 base and the J gene end by 4 bases; junction bases not matched to a gene: 0. There are 14 residues in the CDR3. Germline V CDR1 and CDR2: SGHTA, FQGNSA. The CDR3 region is CASSLGTGGNTIYF. The DNA for the CDR3 is TGTGCCAGCAGCTTAGGGACAGGGGGAAACACCATATATTTT. Based on the CDR3 plus reference TRBV7-2 and TRBJ1-3, the full variable domain is GAGVSQSPSNKVTEKGKDVELRCDPISGHTALYWYRQSLGQGLEFLIYFQGNSAPDKSGLPSDRFSAERTGGSVSTLTIQRTQQEDSAVYLCASSLGTGGNTIYFGEGSWLTVV.

This clone came up a few times. The genes are TRBV7-8 and TRBJ2-7; 10 bases are shared with TRBD2. The germline gives CDR1 SGHVS, CDR2 FQNEAQ. The CDR3 spans 16 residues. The J segment lost 4 bases and the V segment lost 0 bases, leaving 6 bases of the junction unmatched. CDR3 coding DNA: TGTGCCAGCAGCTTAGCCGAAGGACTAGCGGCTTACGAGCAGTACTTC. This sequence encodes CASSLAEGLAAYEQYF.

The chain couples TRBV5-5 to TRBJ2-3, with D possibly matching TRBD2 (5 bases). V lost 0 bases, J lost 0 bases, and 11 bases lay in between. Germline-derived CDR1 and CDR2 are SGHKS and YYEKEE (reference sequence). CDR3 size: 16 residues. CDR3 in amino acids: CASSLGPGTSTDTQYF. The CDR3 DNA reads TGTGCCAGCAGCTTGGGACCGGGAACTAGCACAGATACGCAGTATTTT.

The V gene is TRBV19, the J gene TRBJ2-2, with 11 bases matching TRBD1. The CDR3 has 18 amino acids. Germline V gene lookup returns CDR1 LNHDA and CDR2 SQIVND (reference sequence). J gave up 0 bases and V 4 bases, and 7 bases lay outside the gene matches. The CDR3 DNA follows: TGTGCCAGTAGTACAAGGACAGGGGGCCGGACGAACACCGGGGAGCTGTTTTTT. Protein sequence: CASSTRTGGRTNTGELFF.

The chain carries TRBV7-8 and TRBJ2-3, with D hard to call. The CDR3 totals 16 residues. The germline CDR1 and CDR2 sequences are SGHVS and FQNEAQ. Trimming left V 2 bases short and J 8 bases short, with 20 bases between. CDR3 sequence (DNA): TGTGCCAGCAGCTTAATGGGCCGCACCACCTCCCGTACGCAGTATTTT. This translates into CASSLMGRTTSRTQYF.

CDR3 sequence (DNA): TGTGCCAGCTCACCACCTCAGGGGGCCAGGGGCACAGATACGCAGTATTTT. Protein sequence: CASSPPQGARGTDTQYF. The chain joins TRBV18 to TRBJ2-3, with 8 bases matching TRBD1. Per the germline V gene, CDR1 is KGHSH and CDR2 is LQKENI. This CDR3 spans 17 amino acids. V shed 0 bases, J shed 1 base, and the junction held 6 bases outside the gene matches.

The chain joins TRBV12-3 or TRBV12-4 to TRBJ2-7; 9 bases are shared with TRBD1. V shed 6 bases and J 2 bases; nucleotides not matched to a gene: 2. This CDR3 has 13 residues. The CDR3 DNA sequence: TGTGCCAGCAGAAGGACAGGGGCCTACGAGCAGTACTTC. This gives the protein CASRRTGAYEQYF.

The rearrangement joins TRBV27 to TRBJ2-7, with a weak D call TRBD2 (5 bases). Germline V gene sequence: CDR1 MNHEY, CDR2 SMNVEV (reference sequence). V gave up 4 bases and J gave up 7 bases, with 20 bases separating them. CDR3 length equals 15 residues. The CDR3 spells CASSSQRGRIEEQYF. As DNA, the CDR3 is TGTGCCAGCAGTTCCCAACGGGGAAGGATTGAGGAGCAGTACTTC.

This chain uses TRBV5-4 with TRBJ1-1, with TRBD1 matching 11 bases. CDR3 length equals 16 residues. Per the germline V gene, CDR1 is SGHNT and CDR2 is YYREEE (reference sequence). Trimming removed 0 bases from V and 3 bases from J; junction bases left unmatched: 4. The CDR3 loop is CASSLAKGQGDTEAFF. For the CDR3, the DNA is TGTGCCAGCAGCTTGGCCAAGGGACAGGGGGACACTGAAGCTTTCTTT.

In this sample, this clone turned up once. V gene TRBV5-1 combines with J gene TRBJ1-3; D possibly corresponds to TRBD1 (6 bases). The germline CDR1 and CDR2 sequences are SGHRS and YFSETQ. The ends were cut back, 4 bases at V and 0 bases at J, with 14 bases in the middle. This CDR3 has 16 residues. The CDR3 here is CASSQQGIFSGNTIYF. The CDR3 DNA reads TGCGCCAGCAGCCAACAGGGAATATTCTCTGGAAACACCATATATTTT. The whole variable domain, remainder taken from reference TRBV5-1 and TRBJ1-3, is KAGVTQTPRYLIKTRGQQVTLSCSPISGHRSVSWYQQTPGQGLQFLFEYFSETQRNKGNFPGRFSGRQFSNSRSEMNVSTLELGDSALYLCASSQQGIFSGNTIYFGEGSWLTVV.

CDR3 protein: CASSGTGAHTEAFF. As DNA, the CDR3 is TGCGCCAGCAGCGGGACAGGGGCACACACTGAAGCTTTCTTT. V usage is TRBV5-1 and J usage is TRBJ1-1; 10 nucleotides align to TRBD1. V shed 4 bases and J 3 bases; nucleotides not matched to a gene: 3. The CDR3 runs 14 residues. In germline, CDR1 is SGHRS, CDR2 YFSETQ.

The chain has TRBV5-1 and TRBJ2-7; 11 nucleotides agree with TRBD2. V lost 4 bases and J lost 3; bases outside the gene matches: 6. CDR1 is SGHRS, CDR2 YFSETQ, per germline. The CDR3 sequence is 15 residues long. The CDR3, as DNA: TGCGCCAGCAGCGAGACTAGCGGGATTGGCTACGAGCAGTACTTC. Encoded protein: CASSETSGIGYEQYF.

The V call is TRBV29-1, the J call TRBJ1-2, with 9 bases fitting TRBD1. Looked up from germline, CDR1 is SQVTM and CDR2 is ANQGSEA. CDR3 length: 14 residues. Trimming cost V 4 bases and J 6 bases; bases outside gene matches: 9. CDR3 amino acids: CSVVGQGSWDGYTF. CDR3 in DNA: TGCAGCGTTGTGGGACAGGGTAGTTGGGATGGCTACACCTTC.

The chain recombines TRBV7-9 with TRBJ2-7, with TRBD1 matching 7 bases. Unmatched junction bases numbered 5, after V lost 2 bases and J lost 1 base. This CDR3 comprises 15 residues. Germline loops: CDR1 SEHNR, CDR2 FQNEAQ (reference sequence). The CDR3 sequence is CASSLPRTGSYEQYF. In DNA form, the CDR3 reads TGTGCCAGCAGCTTACCCCGGACAGGTTCCTACGAGCAGTACTTC.

The chain couples TRBV7-2 to TRBJ2-1; 7 bases are shared with TRBD2. The CDR3 spans 14 residues. The junction had 3 bases not matched to a gene; V was cut back by 0 bases and J by 7 bases. The germline CDR1 and CDR2 sequences are SGHTA and FQGNSA. CDR3 DNA: TGTGCCAGCAGCTTAGCGTGGGGGGGAAATGAGCAGTTCTTC. This translates into CASSLAWGGNEQFF. The full variable domain, completed using reference TRBV7-2 and TRBJ2-1, is GAGVSQSPSNKVTEKGKDVELRCDPISGHTALYWYRQSLGQGLEFLIYFQGNSAPDKSGLPSDRFSAERTGGSVSTLTIQRTQQEDSAVYLCASSLAWGGNEQFFGPGTRLTVL.

This clone was seen a single time. The chain has TRBV4-2 and TRBJ1-2; TRBD1 matches at 7 bases. Trimming at V came to 2 bases and at J to 4 bases, leaving 4 bases not matched to a gene. CDR1 and CDR2 from the germline V gene are LGHNA and YNFKEQ. This CDR3 spans 14 amino acids. CDR3: CASSQSGQFYGYTF. CDR3 in DNA: TGTGCCAGCAGCCAATCGGGACAGTTCTATGGCTACACCTTC.

This chain uses TRBV4-2 with TRBJ2-2; the match to TRBD2 covers 11 bases. V lost 0 bases, J lost 7 bases, and 7 bases stayed unmatched. The CDR3 spans 17 residues. Germline values: CDR1 LGHNA, CDR2 YNFKEQ. CDR3 coding DNA: TGTGCCAGCAGCCAAGACTTAGCGGGAGGGCCCGGCGGGGAGCTGTTTTTT. Translation gives CASSQDLAGGPGGELFF.

V is TRBV18 and J is TRBJ2-7; TRBD2 matches at 15 bases. V dropped 4 bases and J dropped 3; count of bases not matched to a gene: 4. The CDR3 loop spans 16 amino acids. Germline V gene sequence: CDR1 KGHSH, CDR2 LQKENI. This chain's CDR3 is CASSLGTSGRIYEQYF. The CDR3 bases are TGTGCCAGCTCACTGGGGACTAGCGGGAGGATCTACGAGCAGTACTTC.

This clone has only one observation. The V and J genes are TRBV11-2 and TRBJ2-3; D is possibly TRBD2 (6 bases). Germline V CDR1 and CDR2: SGHAT, FQNNGV. The V end lost 5 bases, the J end lost 1 base, and 10 bases lay between the germline ends. The CDR3 sequence is 14 residues long. The CDR3 coding sequence is TGTGCCAGCAGCGAATGGAGGGGCACAGATACGCAGTATTTT. Amino acid sequence: CASSEWRGTDTQYF.

J is TRBJ1-2 and V is TRBV7-3, with D unresolved. V shed 1 base and J shed 4 bases, with 19 bases lying between them. Germline CDR1 is SGHTA and CDR2 is FQGTGA. This CDR3 region has 17 residues. CDR3 region: CASSLRPTLGGRYGYTF. DNA for the CDR3: TGTGCCAGCAGCTTAAGACCGACTTTGGGAGGCCGCTATGGCTACACCTTC. Full variable domain (outside the CDR3, taken from reference TRBV7-3 and TRBJ1-2): GAGVSQTPSNKVTEKGKYVELRCDPISGHTALYWYRQSLGQGPEFLIYFQGTGAADDSGLPNDRFFAVRPEGSVSTLKIQRTERGDSAVYLCASSLRPTLGGRYGYTFGSGTRLTVV.

In this sample, this clone turned up a few times. J is TRBJ1-1 and V is TRBV30; tentative D call: TRBD1 (6 bases). The germline V and J ends were trimmed by 0 bases and 5 bases, with 10 bases remaining between them. The CDR3 consists of 13 residues. Germline V CDR1 and CDR2: GTSNPN, SVGIG (reference sequence). The CDR3 reads CAWSVGQGTEAFF. CDR3 coding DNA: TGTGCCTGGAGTGTAGGGCAGGGGACTGAAGCTTTCTTT.